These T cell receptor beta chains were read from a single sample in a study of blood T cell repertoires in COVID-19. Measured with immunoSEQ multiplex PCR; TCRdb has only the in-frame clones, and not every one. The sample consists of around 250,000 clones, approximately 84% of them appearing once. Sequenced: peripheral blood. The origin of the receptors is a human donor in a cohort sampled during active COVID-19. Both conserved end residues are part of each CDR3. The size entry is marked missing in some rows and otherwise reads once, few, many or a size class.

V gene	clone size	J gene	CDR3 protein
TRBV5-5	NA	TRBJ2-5	CASTAGTSGGETQYF
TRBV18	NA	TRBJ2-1	CASSKIPPSGSSYNEQFF
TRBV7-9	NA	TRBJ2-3	CASSFPGQGAEPRTDTQYF
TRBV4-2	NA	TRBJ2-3	CASSQDWTGTDTQYF
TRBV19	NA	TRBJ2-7	CASDRQTLYEQYF
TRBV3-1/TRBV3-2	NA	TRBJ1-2	CASSQDTGVGGYTF
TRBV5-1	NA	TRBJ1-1	CASSSDTGGAAFF
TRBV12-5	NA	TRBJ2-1	CASGLVLREGSNEQFF
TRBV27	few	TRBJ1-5	CASSSTGTGQPQHF
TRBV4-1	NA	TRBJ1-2	CASSQGTRPGYTF
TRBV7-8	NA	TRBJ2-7	CASSLRDTLSYEQYF
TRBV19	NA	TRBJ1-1	CASSMRGGGGNTEAFF
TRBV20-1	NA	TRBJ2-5	CSASSPGTSGRAVETQYF
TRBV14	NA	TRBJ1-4	CASSQTRETNEKLFF
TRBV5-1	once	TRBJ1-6	CASSSNYRGASYNSPLHF
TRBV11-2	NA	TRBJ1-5	CASSLETGLAGQPQHF
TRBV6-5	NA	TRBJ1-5	CASRVGDISGGPQHF
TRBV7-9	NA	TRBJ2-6	CASRDSGRRNGANVLTF
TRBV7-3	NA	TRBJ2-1	CASSSGQPNLNEQFF
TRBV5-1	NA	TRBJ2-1	CASSLALAKEQFF
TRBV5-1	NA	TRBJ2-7	CASSWDGGRGNEQYF
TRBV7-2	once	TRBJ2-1	CASSLSALRNEQFF
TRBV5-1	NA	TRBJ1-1	CASSLVGGPNTEAFF
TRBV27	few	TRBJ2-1	CASSPLTGSGRFNEQFF